Below are 8 T cell receptor beta chains sequenced from a single sample in a study of blood T cells in healthy people across ages. Through a sample-barcoded 5' primer and a J-beta primer mix, a second PCR was run for 7 to 11 cycles. TCRdb redid the calling of the 5' RACE reads with MiXCR, one entry per CDR3 protein. The data contain 1.8 million or so distinct CDR3 sequences, about two fifths of them singletons. The sequenced sample consisted of blood. The receptors originated from a human donor in good health.

This clonotype was detected only a few times. The chain recombines TRBV5-5 with TRBJ2-7; no definite D call. Between the trimmed V and J ends, which lost 7 bases and 0 bases, there was a span of 8 bases. Germline V gene lookup returns CDR1 SGHKS and CDR2 YYEKEE (reference sequence). This CDR3 contains 12 residues. The CDR3 coding sequence is TGTGCCAGCGCCAAGAGCTCCTACGAGCAGTACTTC. The encoded protein is CASAKSSYEQYF.

CDR3 residues: CASSPTGGPQHF. As DNA, the CDR3 is TGTGCCAGCAGCCCCACAGGGGGGCCCCAGCATTTT. The V call is TRBV7-2, the J call TRBJ1-5; 8 nucleotides agree with TRBD1. Germline trimming cut 5 bases from V and 9 bases from J; bases unmatched to any gene: 3. The CDR3 runs to 12 residues. From germline, CDR1 is SGHTA and CDR2 FQGNSA.

The J gene is TRBJ1-2, the V gene TRBV27; unclear D gene. The CDR3 totals 13 residues. The germline V gene encodes CDR1 MNHEY and CDR2 SMNVEV (reference sequence). V lost 0 bases, J lost 6 bases, and 8 bases lay in between. The CDR3 DNA reads as TGTGCCAGCAGTTTATCGCGGAGCGATGGCTACACCTTC. Encoded protein: CASSLSRSDGYTF.

This chain uses TRBV7-2 with TRBJ2-1, with 10 bases identical to TRBD2. Unmatched junction bases numbered 9, after V lost 6 bases and J lost 4 bases. CDR1 SGHTA and CDR2 FQGNSA come from the germline V gene. The length of the CDR3 is 16 residues. The CDR3 DNA reads TGTGCCAGCAGTTCCGATCTTAGCGGGGGGTACAATGAGCAGTTCTTC. Translation gives CASSSDLSGGYNEQFF.

This clonotype was counted between two and nine times. This chain joins TRBV24-1 and TRBJ2-5, with 7 bases identical to TRBD2. Germline CDR1 is KGHDR and CDR2 is SFDVKD. This CDR3 has 15 residues. The V gene end was trimmed by 3 bases and the J gene end by 2 bases; junction bases not matched to a gene: 5. Here the CDR3 DNA reads TGTGCCACCAGTGATCTAGCGGATCCTCAAGAGACCCAGTACTTC. Protein sequence: CATSDLADPQETQYF.

This clonotype was seen a few times. The junction departs from the called germline gene at one end, perhaps through a read error. The chain uses TRBV12-3 or TRBV12-4 and TRBJ2-7; the match to TRBD1 covers 11 bases. This CDR3 contains 16 residues. CDR3 protein: CTSSRDRDRGAYEQYF. The CDR3 DNA reads TGTACCAGCAGTCGAGACCGGGACAGGGGGGCTTACGAGCAGTACTTC.

This chain joins TRBV27 and TRBJ2-1; D is unclear. This CDR3 contains 19 residues. The V end lost 5 bases, the J end lost 0 bases, and 23 bases lay between the germline ends. CDR1 and CDR2 (germline): MNHEY, SMNVEV (reference sequence). The CDR3 DNA reads TGTGCCAGCAGTCCCCCGAGACCACCGGCCACACGCTCCTACAATGAGCAGTTCTTC. Protein product: CASSPPRPPATRSYNEQFF.

V and J are TRBV11-2 and TRBJ2-1, with a possible D match to TRBD2 (5 bases). V was shortened by 0 bases and J by 5 bases, with 11 bases between the two germline ends. Germline V gene sequence: CDR1 SGHAT, CDR2 FQNNGV. The CDR3 runs 15 residues. The CDR3 coding sequence is TGTGCCAGCAGCTTAGACGGGGTCGTGGACAATGAGCAGTTCTTC. This translates into CASSLDGVVDNEQFF.